This T cell receptor beta chain came from a study of cytomegalovirus exposure and HLA in healthy donors. Whole-study findings and limits: According to a subsequent analysis, TCR clusters from the first cohort were inclined to appear together in the roughly 120 validation repertoires. Despite most TCR sequences being rare, some public TCRs occurred in many donors.

The CDR3 consists of 13 residues. Germline CDR1 is MRHNA and CDR2 is SNTAGT. V was shortened by 8 bases and J by 2 bases, with 10 bases between the two germline ends. Clones were sequenced by immunoSEQ multiplex PCR, and TCRdb holds only the in-frame ones, with some missing. The repertoire holds roughly 150,000 clones, with about 95% as singletons. On this clone itself: Its target is unknown.

Source material: PBMCs. The sequence derives from a man aged 18-30 years in good health and CMV-seropositive. The chain employs TRBV6-4 and TRBJ1-5; D not certain. CDR3 in DNA: TGTGCCAGCTTCGGAGGTGGCAATCAGCCCCAGCATTTT. The encoded protein is CASFGGGNQPQHF.